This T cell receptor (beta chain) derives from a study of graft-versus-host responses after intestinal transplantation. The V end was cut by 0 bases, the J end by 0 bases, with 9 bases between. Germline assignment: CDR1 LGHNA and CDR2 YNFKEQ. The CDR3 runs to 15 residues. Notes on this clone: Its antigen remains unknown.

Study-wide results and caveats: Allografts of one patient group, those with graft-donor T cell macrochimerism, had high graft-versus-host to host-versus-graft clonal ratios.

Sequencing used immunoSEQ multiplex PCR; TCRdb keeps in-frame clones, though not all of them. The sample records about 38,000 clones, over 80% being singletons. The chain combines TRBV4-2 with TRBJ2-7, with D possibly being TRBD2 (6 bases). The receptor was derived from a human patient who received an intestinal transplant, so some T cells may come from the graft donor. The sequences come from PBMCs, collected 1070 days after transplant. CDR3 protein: CASSQDVAASYEQYF. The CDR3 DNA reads TGTGCCAGCAGCCAAGATGTAGCGGCCTCCTACGAGCAGTACTTC.